The clone carrying this TCR beta chain was found a few times. Its target is unknown. This entry comes from a study of T and B cells in COVID-19 patients. Study context: Critical illness requiring mechanical ventilation or extracorporeal membrane oxygenation affected 12 of 20 active-infection patients. Points from the study as a whole: CD4+, regulatory T cell, CD8+ and sorted SARS-CoV-2-responsive or tetramer+ T cells were not yet sequenced. Patients with COVID-19 reportedly showed strongly skewed T cell receptor beta variable and joining gene usage.

Trimming cost V 8 bases and J 0 bases, with 5 bases left between them. The CDR3 sequence is 12 residues long. Each TRB amplification used roughly 240-550 ng of genomic DNA from blood. BIOMED2 TRB-A/B primer pools were used in multiplex TRB PCR. Each CDR3 protein gets one entry after TCRdb re-called the multiplex PCR reads with MiXCR. Among some 10,000 distinct CDR3 sequences listed, around 30% were seen once. The TCR was taken from a human donor who had recovered from COVID-19. The J gene is TRBJ1-3, the V gene TRBV12-3 or TRBV12-4; D is unclear. Sequencing was carried out using blood. Here the CDR3 reads CASSFSGNTIYF. DNA of the CDR3: TGTGCCAGCTCTTTCTCTGGAAACACCATATATTTT.